This T cell receptor (beta chain) was retrieved from a study of cytomegalovirus exposure and HLA in healthy donors. Study-wide context: Within an early data release were 65 million to 90 million unique TCRs drawn from HLA-typed donors. Study-wide results and limits: For cytomegalovirus status, the classifier reportedly gave diagnoses with high specificity and sensitivity. CMV antigen specificity was confirmed in vitro for a few CMV-associated chains.

The trim removed 0 bases at V and 13 bases at J, leaving 15 bases unmatched. The germline V gene encodes CDR1 SGHDT and CDR2 YYEEEE. CDR3 length: 15 amino acids. This clone is a singleton in its sample. Its cognate antigen is unknown. Those who donated were healthy bone marrow donors. The PCR used 60 Vbeta and 13 Jbeta primers. Sequencing was performed with immunoSEQ multiplex PCR; in TCRdb, only in-frame clones are kept and a portion is missing. There are more than 130,000 clones in the sample; 70% to 85% occur only once, and around 4.1% lies in the top ten. The chain is built from TRBV5-6 and TRBJ2-7; 8 positions match TRBD1. Sequenced input: PBMCs. The clonotype originates from a middle-aged man in good health and CMV-seropositive. CDR3 sequence reads: CASSLGVETGEDTYF. CDR3 in DNA: TGTGCCAGCAGCTTGGGGGTTGAGACAGGGGAAGACACTTACTTC.